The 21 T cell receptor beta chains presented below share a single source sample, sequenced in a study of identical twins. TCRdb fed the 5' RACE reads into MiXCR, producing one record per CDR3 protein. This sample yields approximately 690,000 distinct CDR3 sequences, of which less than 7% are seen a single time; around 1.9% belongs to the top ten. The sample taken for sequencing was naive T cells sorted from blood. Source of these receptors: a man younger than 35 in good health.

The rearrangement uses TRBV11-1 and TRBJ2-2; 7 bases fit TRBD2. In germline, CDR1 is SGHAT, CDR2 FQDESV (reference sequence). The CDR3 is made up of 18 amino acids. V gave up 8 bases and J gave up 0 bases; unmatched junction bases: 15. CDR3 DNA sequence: TGTGCCAGCGGTTATTTAGGGAGGGCCAGCCCGAACACCGGGGAGCTGTTTTTT. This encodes CASGYLGRASPNTGELFF.

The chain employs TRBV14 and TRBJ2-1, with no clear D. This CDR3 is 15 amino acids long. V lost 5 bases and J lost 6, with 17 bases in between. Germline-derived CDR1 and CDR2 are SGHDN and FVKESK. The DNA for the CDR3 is TGTGCCAGCAGCAAGTTCTCCCGGGCAGGCAATGAGCAGTTCTTC. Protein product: CASSKFSRAGNEQFF.

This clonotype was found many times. The CDR3: CAISEGAQAEAFF. CDR3 bases: TGTGCCATCAGTGAGGGGGCACAGGCTGAAGCTTTCTTT. V is TRBV10-3 and J is TRBJ1-1; possible D gene TRBD1, 5 bases. V lost 2 bases and J 6 bases, leaving 10 bases between the germline ends. The CDR3 is 13 residues long. Germline V CDR1 and CDR2: ENHRY, SYGVKD.

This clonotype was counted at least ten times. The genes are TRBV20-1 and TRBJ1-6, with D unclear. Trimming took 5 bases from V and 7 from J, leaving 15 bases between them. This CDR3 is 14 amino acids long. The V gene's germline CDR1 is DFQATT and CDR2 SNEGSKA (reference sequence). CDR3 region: CSAQTGNQNSPLHF. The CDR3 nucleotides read TGCAGTGCTCAGACGGGTAACCAAAATTCACCCCTCCACTTT.

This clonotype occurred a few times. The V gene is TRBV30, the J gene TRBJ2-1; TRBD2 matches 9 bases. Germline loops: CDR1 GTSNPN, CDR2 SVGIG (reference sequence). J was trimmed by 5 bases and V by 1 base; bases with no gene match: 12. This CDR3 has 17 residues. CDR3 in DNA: TGTGCCTGGAGTGCGGGACGCGGCGGGAGGGTGGACAATGAGCAGTTCTTC. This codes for CAWSAGRGGRVDNEQFF.

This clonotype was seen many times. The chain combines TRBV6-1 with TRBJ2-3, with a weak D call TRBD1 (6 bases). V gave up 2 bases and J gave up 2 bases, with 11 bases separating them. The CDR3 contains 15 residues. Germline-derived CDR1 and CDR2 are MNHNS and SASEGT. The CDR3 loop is CASSENGQITDTQYF. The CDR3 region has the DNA TGTGCCAGCAGTGAAAATGGACAGATCACAGATACGCAGTATTTT.

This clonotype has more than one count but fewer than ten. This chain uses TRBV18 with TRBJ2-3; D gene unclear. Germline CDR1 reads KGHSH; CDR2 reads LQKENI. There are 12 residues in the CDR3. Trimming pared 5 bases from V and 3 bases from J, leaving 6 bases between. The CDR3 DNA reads TGTGCCAGCTCAGTACAGACAGATACGCAGTATTTT. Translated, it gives CASSVQTDTQYF. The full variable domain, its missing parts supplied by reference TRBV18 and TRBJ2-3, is NAGVMQNPRHLVRRRGQEARLRCSPMKGHSHVYWYRQLPEEGLKFMVYLQKENIIDESGMPKERFSAEFPKEGPSILRIQQVVRGDSAAYFCASSVQTDTQYFGPGTRLTVL.

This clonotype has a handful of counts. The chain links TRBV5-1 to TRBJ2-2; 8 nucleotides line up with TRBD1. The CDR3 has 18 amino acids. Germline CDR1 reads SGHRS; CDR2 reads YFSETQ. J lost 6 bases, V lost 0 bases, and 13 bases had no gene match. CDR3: CASSLGTGTGMGAGELFF. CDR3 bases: TGCGCCAGCAGCTTGGGGACCGGGACAGGAATGGGCGCCGGGGAGCTGTTTTTT.

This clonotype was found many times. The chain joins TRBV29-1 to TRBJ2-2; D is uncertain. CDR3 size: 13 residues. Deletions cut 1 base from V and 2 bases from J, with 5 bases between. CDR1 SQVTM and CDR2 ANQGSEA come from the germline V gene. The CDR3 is CSVEGYNTGELFF. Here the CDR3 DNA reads TGCAGCGTTGAAGGGTACAACACCGGGGAGCTGTTTTTT.

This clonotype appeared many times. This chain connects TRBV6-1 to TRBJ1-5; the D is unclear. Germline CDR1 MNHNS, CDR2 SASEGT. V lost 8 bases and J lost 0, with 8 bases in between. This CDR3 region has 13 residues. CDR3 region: CASGSYSNQPQHF. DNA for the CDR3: TGTGCCAGCGGCTCATATAGCAATCAGCCCCAGCATTTT.

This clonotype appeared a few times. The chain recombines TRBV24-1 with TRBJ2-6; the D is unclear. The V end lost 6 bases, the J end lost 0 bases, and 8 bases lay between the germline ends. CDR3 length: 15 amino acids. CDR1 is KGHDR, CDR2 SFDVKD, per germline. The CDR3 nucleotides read TGTGCCACCAGTCCGGCAACCTCTGGGGCCAACGTCCTGACTTTC. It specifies CATSPATSGANVLTF.

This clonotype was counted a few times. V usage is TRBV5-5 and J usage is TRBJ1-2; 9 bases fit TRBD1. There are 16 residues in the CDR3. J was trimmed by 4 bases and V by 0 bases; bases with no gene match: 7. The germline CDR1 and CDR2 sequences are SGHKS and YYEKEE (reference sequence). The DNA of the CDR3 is TGTGCCAGCAGCTTGGCCGGTGGGACAGGGACCTATGGCTACACCTTC. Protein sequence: CASSLAGGTGTYGYTF.

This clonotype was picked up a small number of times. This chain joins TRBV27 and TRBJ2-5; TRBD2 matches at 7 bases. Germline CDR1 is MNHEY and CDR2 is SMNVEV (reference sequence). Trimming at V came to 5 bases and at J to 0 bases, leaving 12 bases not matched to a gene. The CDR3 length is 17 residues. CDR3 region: CASSPPGTTIYQETQYF. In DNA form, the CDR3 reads TGTGCCAGCAGTCCGCCCGGGACTACTATATACCAAGAGACCCAGTACTTC.

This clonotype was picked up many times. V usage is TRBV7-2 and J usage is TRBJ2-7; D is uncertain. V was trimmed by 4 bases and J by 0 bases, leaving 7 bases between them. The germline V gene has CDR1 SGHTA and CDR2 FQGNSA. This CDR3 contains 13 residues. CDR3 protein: CASSSSSSYEQYF. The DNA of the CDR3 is TGTGCCAGCAGCTCCTCTAGCTCCTACGAGCAGTACTTC.

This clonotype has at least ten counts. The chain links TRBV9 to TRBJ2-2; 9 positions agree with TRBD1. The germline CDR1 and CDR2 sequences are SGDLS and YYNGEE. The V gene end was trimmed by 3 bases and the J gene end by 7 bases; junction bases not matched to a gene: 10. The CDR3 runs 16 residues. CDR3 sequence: CASSALDTGGNGELFF. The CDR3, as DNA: TGTGCCAGCAGCGCCCTTGATACAGGGGGCAACGGGGAGCTGTTTTTT.

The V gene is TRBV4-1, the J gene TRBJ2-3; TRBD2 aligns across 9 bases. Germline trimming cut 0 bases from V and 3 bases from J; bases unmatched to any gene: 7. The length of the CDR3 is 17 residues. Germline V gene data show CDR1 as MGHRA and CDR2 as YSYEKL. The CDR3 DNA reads TGCGCCAGCAGCCAAGATTGGGCTAGCGGGATGACAGATACGCAGTATTTT. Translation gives CASSQDWASGMTDTQYF.

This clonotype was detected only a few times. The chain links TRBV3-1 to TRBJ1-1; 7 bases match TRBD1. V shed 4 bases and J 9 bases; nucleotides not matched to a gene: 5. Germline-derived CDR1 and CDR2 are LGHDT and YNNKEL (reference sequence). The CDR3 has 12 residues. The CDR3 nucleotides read TGTGCCAGCAGCCCCGGGACAGAAAAAGCTTTCTTT. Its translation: CASSPGTEKAFF.

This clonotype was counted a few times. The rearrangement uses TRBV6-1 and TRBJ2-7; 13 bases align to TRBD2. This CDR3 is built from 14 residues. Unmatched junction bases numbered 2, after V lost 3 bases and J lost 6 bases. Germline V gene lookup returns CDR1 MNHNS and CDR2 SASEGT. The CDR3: CASSDGLAGVEQYV. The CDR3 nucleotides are TGTGCCAGCAGTGACGGACTAGCGGGAGTCGAGCAGTACGTC.

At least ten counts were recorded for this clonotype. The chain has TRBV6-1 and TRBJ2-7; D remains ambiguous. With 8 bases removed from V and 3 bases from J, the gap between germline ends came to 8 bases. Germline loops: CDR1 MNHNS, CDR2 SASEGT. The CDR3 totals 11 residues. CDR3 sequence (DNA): TGTGCCAGCTGGGGTGTCTACGAGCAGTACTTC. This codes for CASWGVYEQYF.

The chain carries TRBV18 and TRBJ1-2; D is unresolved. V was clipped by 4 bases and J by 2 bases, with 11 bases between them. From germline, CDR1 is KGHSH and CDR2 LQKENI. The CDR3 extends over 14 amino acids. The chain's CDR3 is CASSRESPNYGYTF. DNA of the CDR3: TGTGCCAGCTCACGTGAAAGCCCAAACTATGGCTACACCTTC.

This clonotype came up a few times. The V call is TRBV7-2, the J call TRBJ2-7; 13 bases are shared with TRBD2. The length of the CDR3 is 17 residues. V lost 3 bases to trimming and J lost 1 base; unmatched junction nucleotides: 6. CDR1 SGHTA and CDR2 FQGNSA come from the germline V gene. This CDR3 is CASSFRGTSGTSYEQYF. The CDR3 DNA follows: TGTGCCAGCAGCTTCCGTGGGACTAGCGGGACATCCTACGAGCAGTACTTC. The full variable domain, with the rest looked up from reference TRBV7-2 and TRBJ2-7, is GAGVSQSPSNKVTEKGKDVELRCDPISGHTALYWYRQSLGQGLEFLIYFQGNSAPDKSGLPSDRFSAERTGGSVSTLTIQRTQQEDSAVYLCASSFRGTSGTSYEQYFGPGTRLTVT.